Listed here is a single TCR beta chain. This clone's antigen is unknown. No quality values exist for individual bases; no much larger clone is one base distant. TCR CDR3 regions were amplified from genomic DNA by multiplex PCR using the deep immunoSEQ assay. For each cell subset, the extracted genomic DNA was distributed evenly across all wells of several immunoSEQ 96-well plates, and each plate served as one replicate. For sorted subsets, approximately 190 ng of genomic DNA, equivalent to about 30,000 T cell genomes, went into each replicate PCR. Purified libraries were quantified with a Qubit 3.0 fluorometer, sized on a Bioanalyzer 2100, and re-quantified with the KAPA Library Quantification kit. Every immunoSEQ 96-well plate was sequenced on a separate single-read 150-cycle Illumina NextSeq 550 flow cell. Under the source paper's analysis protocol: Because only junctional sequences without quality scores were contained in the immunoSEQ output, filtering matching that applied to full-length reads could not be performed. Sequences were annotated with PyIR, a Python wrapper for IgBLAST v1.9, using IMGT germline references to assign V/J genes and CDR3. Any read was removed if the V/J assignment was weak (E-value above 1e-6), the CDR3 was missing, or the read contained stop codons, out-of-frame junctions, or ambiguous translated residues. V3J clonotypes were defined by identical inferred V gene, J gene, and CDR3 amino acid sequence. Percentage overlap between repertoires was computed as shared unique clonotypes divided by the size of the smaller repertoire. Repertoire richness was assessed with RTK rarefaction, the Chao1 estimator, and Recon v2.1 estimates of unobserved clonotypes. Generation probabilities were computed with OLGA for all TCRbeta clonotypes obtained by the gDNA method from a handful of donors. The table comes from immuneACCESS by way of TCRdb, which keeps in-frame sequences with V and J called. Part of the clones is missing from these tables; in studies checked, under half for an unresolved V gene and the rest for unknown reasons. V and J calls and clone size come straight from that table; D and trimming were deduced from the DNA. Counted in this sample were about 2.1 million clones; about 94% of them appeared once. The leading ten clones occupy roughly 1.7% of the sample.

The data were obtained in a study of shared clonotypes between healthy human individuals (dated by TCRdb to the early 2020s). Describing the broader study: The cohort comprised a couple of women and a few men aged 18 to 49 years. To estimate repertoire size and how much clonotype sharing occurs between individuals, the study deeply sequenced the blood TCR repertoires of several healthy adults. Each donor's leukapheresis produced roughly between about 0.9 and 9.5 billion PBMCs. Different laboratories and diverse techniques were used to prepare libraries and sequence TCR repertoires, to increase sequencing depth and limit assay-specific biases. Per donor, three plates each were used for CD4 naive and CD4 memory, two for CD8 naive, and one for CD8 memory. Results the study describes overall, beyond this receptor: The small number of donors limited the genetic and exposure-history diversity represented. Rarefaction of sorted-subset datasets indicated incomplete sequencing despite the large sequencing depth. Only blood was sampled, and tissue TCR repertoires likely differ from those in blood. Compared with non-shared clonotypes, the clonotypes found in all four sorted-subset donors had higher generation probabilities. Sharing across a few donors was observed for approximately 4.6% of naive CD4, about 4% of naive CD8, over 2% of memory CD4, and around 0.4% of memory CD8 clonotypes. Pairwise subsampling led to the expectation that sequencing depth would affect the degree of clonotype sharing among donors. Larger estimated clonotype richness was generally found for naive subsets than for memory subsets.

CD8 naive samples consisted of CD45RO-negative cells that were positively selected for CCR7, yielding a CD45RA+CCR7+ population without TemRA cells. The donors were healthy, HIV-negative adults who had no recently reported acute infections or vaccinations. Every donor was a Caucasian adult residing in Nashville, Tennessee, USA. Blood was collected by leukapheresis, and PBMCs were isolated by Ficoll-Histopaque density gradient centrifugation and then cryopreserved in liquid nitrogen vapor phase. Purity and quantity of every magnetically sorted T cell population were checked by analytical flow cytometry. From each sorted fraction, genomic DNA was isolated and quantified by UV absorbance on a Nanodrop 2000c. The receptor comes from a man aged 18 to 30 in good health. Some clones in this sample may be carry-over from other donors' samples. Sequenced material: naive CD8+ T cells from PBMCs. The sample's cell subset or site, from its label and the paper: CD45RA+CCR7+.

The nucleotide sequence is TGTGCCAGCAGTGACACAAGCGGGACCTTGGCAGATACGCAGTATTTT. Translated, it gives CASSDTSGTLADTQYF. The chain was built from TRBV2 and TRBJ2-3; 7 bases in the middle match TRBD2. From cysteine to phenylalanine, the CDR3 is 16 amino acids long. Here the CDR3 DNA is all that survives: 48 bases in frame from base 1. The junction shows trimming of 3 bases on V and 4 bases on J, and the gene matches do not reach 10 bases of it. The germline V gene sets CDR1 to SNHLY and CDR2 to FYNNEI. With all but the CDR3 taken from the reference TRBV2 and TRBJ2-3 genes, the full variable domain is: EPEVTQTPSHQVTQMGQEVILRCVPISNHLYFYWYRQILGQKVEFLVSFYNNEISEKSEIFDDQFSVERPDGSNFTLKIRSTKLEDSAMYFCASSDTSGTLADTQYFGPGTRLTVL.